This T cell receptor (beta chain) came from a study of blood T cell repertoires in COVID-19. In the study overall: Acute and convalescent COVID-19 specimens originated in the United States, Italy and Spain.

In germline, CDR1 is MDHEN, CDR2 SYDVKM. The CDR3 is made up of 14 amino acids. Trimming removed 3 bases from V and 7 bases from J; junction bases left unmatched: 8. In the original processing: Reference gene primer amplification gave estimated nucleated cell counts. TCRdb keeps only in-frame clones here, not all; method: immunoSEQ multiplex PCR. V, J and clone size are those of that table, while D and trimming were read from the DNA. Found here are about 140,000 clones, 76% of them singletons; the top ten hold more than 3.5%. V gene TRBV28 combines with J gene TRBJ1-2; 7 bases match TRBD1. Sequences were obtained from peripheral blood. The source is an elderly woman with active or convalescent COVID-19. The DNA for the CDR3 is TGTGCCAGCAGTTTCACAGGGGAAAGCTTTGGCTACACCTTC. Protein sequence: CASSFTGESFGYTF.